The 9 T cell receptor beta chains in this list originate from one sample, sequenced in a study of cytomegalovirus exposure and HLA in healthy donors. TCRdb's table, derived via immunoSEQ multiplex PCR, lists solely in-frame clones and lacks some. The sample has some 220,000 clones; 75% to 95% are singletons. Sequenced material: PBMCs. These receptors came from a woman between 18 and 29 years old in good health and CMV-seronegative.

The chain carries TRBV18 and TRBJ2-1, with D tentatively TRBD2 (5 bases). The CDR3 runs to 18 residues. V gave up 0 bases and J gave up 8 bases, with 23 bases separating them. Per germline, CDR1 KGHSH and CDR2 LQKENI. CDR3 nucleotide sequence: TGTGCCAGCTCACCACCGGGAGTGGCAATAAATTGTTGCTATGAGCAGTTCTTC. Amino acid sequence: CASSPPGVAINCCYEQFF.

To note about this clone: A read error may account for a junction end that differs from germline. The V gene is TRBV18, the J gene TRBJ1-3, with D unclear. CDR3 length: 15 residues. Germline V gene lookup returns CDR1 KGHSH and CDR2 LQKENI. Written as DNA, the CDR3 is TGTGCCAGCTCCCCACGAGTAGAGTCTGGAAACACCATATATTTT. It yields the protein CASSPRVESGNTIYF.

The chain has TRBV27 and TRBJ2-5; D possibly corresponds to TRBD1 (6 bases). The V end lost 1 base, the J end lost 1 base, and 13 bases lay between the germline ends. This CDR3 has 16 amino acids. Germline CDR1 and CDR2: MNHEY and SMNVEV (reference sequence). In DNA, the CDR3 is TGTGCCAGCAGTTTATGGGGGACAAGCGTCCAAGAGACCCAGTACTTC. It translates to CASSLWGTSVQETQYF.

The genes are TRBV30 and TRBJ2-3; D possibly corresponds to TRBD1 (6 bases). Trimming took off 2 bases at V and 5 bases at J, with 14 bases between the two ends. The germline gives CDR1 GTSNPN, CDR2 SVGIG (reference sequence). CDR3 length: 14 residues. This chain's CDR3 is CAWSRGARGDTQYF. CDR3 bases: TGTGCCTGGAGTAGAGGTGCCAGGGGAGATACGCAGTATTTT.

The rearrangement links TRBV4-2 to TRBJ1-1, with TRBD1 matching over 11 bases. The CDR3 has 16 amino acids. V lost 1 base to trimming and J lost 5 bases; unmatched junction nucleotides: 6. CDR1 is LGHNA, CDR2 YNFKEQ, per germline. CDR3 DNA: TGTGCCAGCAGCCAAGTGGGGACAGGGGGTTGGACTGAAGCTTTCTTT. Translation gives CASSQVGTGGWTEAFF.

V gene TRBV28 combines with J gene TRBJ2-1; 9 bases are shared with TRBD1. The CDR3 extends over 16 amino acids. The ends lost 3 bases at V and 2 bases at J; junction bases unmatched: 5. Germline V gives CDR1 MDHEN, CDR2 SYDVKM. Written as DNA, the CDR3 is TGTGCCAGCAGTTTCTACAGGGGGCGTACCTACAATGAGCAGTTCTTC. Its translation is CASSFYRGRTYNEQFF.

V gene TRBV5-4 combines with J gene TRBJ1-1; perhaps TRBD1 as D (6 bases). Looked up from germline, CDR1 is SGHNT and CDR2 is YYREEE (reference sequence). CDR3 length: 16 residues. V shed 5 bases and J shed 1 base, with 18 bases lying between them. The chain's CDR3 is CASRPQGGVPNTEAFF. The CDR3 DNA is TGTGCCAGCAGACCACAGGGCGGCGTCCCGAACACTGAAGCTTTCTTT.

V and J are TRBV30 and TRBJ2-3; a weak D match, TRBD1 (6 bases). Germline V gene lookup returns CDR1 GTSNPN and CDR2 SVGIG (reference sequence). The CDR3 has 13 residues. Between the trimmed V and J ends, which lost 2 bases and 4 bases, there was a span of 10 bases. CDR3 DNA: TGTGCCTGGAGTAAGGGGGTCTCAGATACGCAGTATTTT. Translating it yields CAWSKGVSDTQYF. Combining the CDR3 with reference TRBV30 and TRBJ2-3 gives the whole variable domain SQTIHQWPATLVQPVGSPLSLECTVEGTSNPNLYWYRQAAGRGLQLLFYSVGIGQISSEVPQNLSASRPQDRQFILSSKKLLLSDSGFYLCAWSKGVSDTQYFGPGTRLTVL.

V is TRBV10-2 and J is TRBJ2-7, with TRBD2 matching 7 bases. Germline CDR1 reads WSHSY; CDR2 reads SAAADI. The CDR3 has 14 amino acids. J gave up 0 bases and V 6 bases, and 5 bases lay outside the gene matches. The CDR3 DNA sequence: TGCGCCAGCAGCGGCGGGAGCCTCTCCTACGAGCAGTACTTC. Its protein is CASSGGSLSYEQYF.